Listed below are T cell receptor beta chains from one sample, sequenced in a study of CD4 T cell repertoires in COVID-19. Method: immunoSEQ multiplex PCR; TCRdb's copy keeps in-frame clones and lacks some. The sample consists of about 75,000 clones, under 90% of them appearing once. Sequenced material: CD4+ T cells from peripheral blood, taken after recovery from COVID-19. These receptors originate from a human donor who had COVID-19. CDR3s include the opening cysteine and the closing phenylalanine or tryptophan. The D gene is left open where the match is weak. Clone size appears in some rows only: once, few, many, or a class for an expanded clone.

d_gene,v_gene,j_gene,abundance,CDR3nt,CDR3aa
-,TRBV2,TRBJ2-5,-,TGTGCCAGCAGTGAGGGGTCAGGGACCCAGTACTTC,CASSEGSGTQYF
-,TRBV7-7,TRBJ2-3,-,TGTGCCAGCAGCTTATCTCAGTTACCCACAGATACGCAGTATTTT,CASSLSQLPTDTQYF
-,TRBV7-9,TRBJ1-6,-,TGTGCCAGCAGCCGTAATTCACCCCTCCACTTT,CASSRNSPLHF
-,TRBV28,TRBJ1-2,-,TGTGCCACCATGATAGCTAACTATGGCTACACCTTC,CATMIANYGYTF
TRBD1,TRBV19,TRBJ1-6,-,TGTGCCAGTAGTATCATAGGGGGCGGTTCACCCCTCCACTTT,CASSIIGGGSPLHF
TRBD2,TRBV7-3,TRBJ2-5,-,TGTGCCAGCAGCCCCAATCCCAGCGGGGGCCAAGAGACCCAGTACTTC,CASSPNPSGGQETQYF
-,TRBV6-1,TRBJ1-3,-,TGTGCCAGCAGTGGCCTCCCAGGGGACAACTCTGGAAACACCATATATTTT,CASSGLPGDNSGNTIYF
-,TRBV9,TRBJ1-1,-,TGTGCCAGCAGCCCCCGGGAGGGGAACACTGAAGCTTTCTTT,CASSPREGNTEAFF
TRBD1,TRBV19,TRBJ1-2,few,TGTGCCAGTAGTATACCCCCCTGGACAGGGGGCCCCATGATGGGAGGCTACACCTTC,CASSIPPWTGGPMMGGYTF
TRBD2,TRBV9,TRBJ2-5,-,TGTGCCAGCAGCGTAGGCCTAGCGGGGGGGCAGGAGACCCAGTACTTC,CASSVGLAGGQETQYF
-,TRBV30,TRBJ1-1,-,TGTGCCTGGAGTGTAGGAGGGGACACTGAAGCTTTCTTT,CAWSVGGDTEAFF
-,TRBV28,TRBJ1-1,-,TGTGCCAGCAGTTTTTTGCAGAACACTGAAGCTTTCTTT,CASSFLQNTEAFF
-,TRBV28,TRBJ1-2,-,TGTGCCAGCAGCCCGACAGCATTCTATGGCTACACCTTC,CASSPTAFYGYTF
-,TRBV11-2,TRBJ2-3,-,TGTGCCAGCAGCTCCCTACGGGGGCGCGGAGATACGCAGTATTTT,CASSSLRGRGDTQYF
TRBD1,TRBV19,TRBJ1-1,once,TGTGCCAGTAGTACCCCGGACAGGGGCGCAGAAGCTTTCTTT,CASSTPDRGAEAFF
-,TRBV7-3,TRBJ1-2,once,TGTGCCAGCAGCTTAAAGGTGGGCCGGGACTATGGCTACACCTTC,CASSLKVGRDYGYTF
-,TRBV7-9,TRBJ2-7,-,TGTGCCAGCAACAGACAGGCCGGCGAGCAGTACTTC,CASNRQAGEQYF
-,TRBV10-3,TRBJ2-7,-,TGTGCCATCAGTGAGTCCGGGATTTCCTACGAGCAGTACTTC,CAISESGISYEQYF
TRBD1,TRBV6-4,TRBJ1-1,-,TGTGCCAGCAGGGACAGGGTAAGGACTGAAGCTTTCTTT,CASRDRVRTEAFF
-,TRBV28,TRBJ2-4,-,TGTGCCAGCAACCCGGCTCTGGCCAAAAACATTCAGTACTTC,CASNPALAKNIQYF
-,TRBV28,TRBJ1-1,-,TGTGCCAGCAGTTGGCAGGGGAACACTGAAGCTTTCTTT,CASSWQGNTEAFF
-,TRBV15,TRBJ2-7,-,TGTGCCACCAGCACCCGCGGGGCAGACGCCTACGAGCAGTACTTC,CATSTRGADAYEQYF
-,TRBV30,TRBJ2-7,once,TGTGCCTGGAGTGGTTGGCGGGCCCACGAGCAGTACTTC,CAWSGWRAHEQYF
TRBD1,TRBV5-1,TRBJ2-7,-,TGCGCCAGCAGCCTTATCCAAGCGGGACAGGGCTACGAGCAGTACTTC,CASSLIQAGQGYEQYF